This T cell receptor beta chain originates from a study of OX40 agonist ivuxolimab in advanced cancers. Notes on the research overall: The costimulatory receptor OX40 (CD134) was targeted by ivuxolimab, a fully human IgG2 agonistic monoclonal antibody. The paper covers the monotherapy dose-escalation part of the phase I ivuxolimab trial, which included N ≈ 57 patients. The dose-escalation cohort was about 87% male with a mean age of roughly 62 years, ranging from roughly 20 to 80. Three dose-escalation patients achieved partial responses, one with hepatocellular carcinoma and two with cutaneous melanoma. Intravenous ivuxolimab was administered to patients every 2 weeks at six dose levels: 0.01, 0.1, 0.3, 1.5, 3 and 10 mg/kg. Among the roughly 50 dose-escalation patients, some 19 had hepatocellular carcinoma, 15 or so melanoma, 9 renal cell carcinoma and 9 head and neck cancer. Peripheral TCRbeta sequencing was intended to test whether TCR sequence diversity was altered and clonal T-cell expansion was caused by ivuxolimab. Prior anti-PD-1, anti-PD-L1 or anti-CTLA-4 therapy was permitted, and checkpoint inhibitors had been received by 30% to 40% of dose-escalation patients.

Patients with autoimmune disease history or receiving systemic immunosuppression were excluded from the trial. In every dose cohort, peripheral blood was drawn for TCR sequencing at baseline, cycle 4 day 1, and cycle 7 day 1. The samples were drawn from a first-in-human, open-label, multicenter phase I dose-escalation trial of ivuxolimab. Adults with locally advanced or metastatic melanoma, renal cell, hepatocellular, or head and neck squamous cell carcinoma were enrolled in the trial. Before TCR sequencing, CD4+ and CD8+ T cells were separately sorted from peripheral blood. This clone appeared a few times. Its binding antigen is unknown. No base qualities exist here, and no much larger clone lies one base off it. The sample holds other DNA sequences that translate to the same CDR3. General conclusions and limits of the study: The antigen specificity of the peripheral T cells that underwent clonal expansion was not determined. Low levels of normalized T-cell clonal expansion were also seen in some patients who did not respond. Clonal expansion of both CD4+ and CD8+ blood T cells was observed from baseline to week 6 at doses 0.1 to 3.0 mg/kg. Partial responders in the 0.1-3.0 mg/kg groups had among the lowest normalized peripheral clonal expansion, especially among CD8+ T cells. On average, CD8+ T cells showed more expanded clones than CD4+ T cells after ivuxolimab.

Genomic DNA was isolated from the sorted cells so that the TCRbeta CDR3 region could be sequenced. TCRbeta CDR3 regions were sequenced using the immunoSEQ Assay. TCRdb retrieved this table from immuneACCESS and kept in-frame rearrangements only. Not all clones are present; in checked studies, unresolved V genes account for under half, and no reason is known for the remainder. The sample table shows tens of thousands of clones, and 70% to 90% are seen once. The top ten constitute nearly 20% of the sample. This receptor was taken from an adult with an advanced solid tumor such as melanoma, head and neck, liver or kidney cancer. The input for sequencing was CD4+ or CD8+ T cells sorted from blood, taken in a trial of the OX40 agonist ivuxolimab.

Here is the DNA: TGTGCCAGTAGTATAGGAGGGGCTGAAGCTTTCTTT. Its protein reads: CASSIGGAEAFF. The chain was built from TRBV19 and TRBJ1-1; a weak D assignment points to TRBD1 (5 bases agree). The CDR3 goes from the cysteine to the phenylalanine over 12 residues. Only the CDR3 DNA is retained, 36 bases long and in frame from the first base. V was cut back by 1 base and J by 6 bases, leaving a gap of 6 bases between them. Reading the germline V gene (reference sequence) gives CDR1 LNHDA and CDR2 SQIVND.